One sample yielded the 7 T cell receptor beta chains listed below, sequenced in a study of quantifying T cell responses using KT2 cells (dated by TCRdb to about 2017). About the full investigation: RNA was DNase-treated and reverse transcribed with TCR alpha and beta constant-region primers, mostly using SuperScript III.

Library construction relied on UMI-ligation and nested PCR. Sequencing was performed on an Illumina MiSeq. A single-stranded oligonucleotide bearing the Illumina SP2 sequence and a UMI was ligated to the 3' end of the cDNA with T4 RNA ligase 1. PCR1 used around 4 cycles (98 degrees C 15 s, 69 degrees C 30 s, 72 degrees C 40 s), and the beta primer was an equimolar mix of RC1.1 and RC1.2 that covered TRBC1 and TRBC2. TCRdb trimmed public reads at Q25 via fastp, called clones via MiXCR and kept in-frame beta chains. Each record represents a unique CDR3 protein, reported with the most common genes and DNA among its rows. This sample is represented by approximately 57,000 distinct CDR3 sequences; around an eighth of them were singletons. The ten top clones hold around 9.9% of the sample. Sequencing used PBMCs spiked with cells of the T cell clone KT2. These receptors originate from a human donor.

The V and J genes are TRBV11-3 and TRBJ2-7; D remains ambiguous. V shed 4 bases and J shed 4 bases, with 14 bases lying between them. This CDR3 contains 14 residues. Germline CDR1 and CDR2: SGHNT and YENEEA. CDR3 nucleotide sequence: TGTGCCAGCAGCTCCACCGTTCGTGGGTACGAGCAGTACTTC. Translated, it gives CASSSTVRGYEQYF.

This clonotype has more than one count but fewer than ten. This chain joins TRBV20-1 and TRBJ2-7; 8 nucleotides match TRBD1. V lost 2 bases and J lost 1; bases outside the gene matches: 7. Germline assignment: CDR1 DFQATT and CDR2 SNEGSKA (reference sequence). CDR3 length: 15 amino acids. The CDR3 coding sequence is TGCAGTGCTAGAATTTACGGGACAGGATCCTACGAGCAGTACTTC. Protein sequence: CSARIYGTGSYEQYF.

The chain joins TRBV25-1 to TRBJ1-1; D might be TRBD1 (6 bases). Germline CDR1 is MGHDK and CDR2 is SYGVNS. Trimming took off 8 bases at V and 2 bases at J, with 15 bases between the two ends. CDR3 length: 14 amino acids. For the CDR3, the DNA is TGTGCCAGCCGCCCTATGGGGGCAAACACTGAAGCTTTCTTT. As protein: CASRPMGANTEAFF.

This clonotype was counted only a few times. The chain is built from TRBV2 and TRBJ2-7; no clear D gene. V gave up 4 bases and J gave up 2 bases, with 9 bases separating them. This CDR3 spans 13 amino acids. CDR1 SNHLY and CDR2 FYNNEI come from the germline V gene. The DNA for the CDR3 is TGTGCCAGCAGTGTCGGCGGAACCTACGAGCAGTACTTC. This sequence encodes CASSVGGTYEQYF.

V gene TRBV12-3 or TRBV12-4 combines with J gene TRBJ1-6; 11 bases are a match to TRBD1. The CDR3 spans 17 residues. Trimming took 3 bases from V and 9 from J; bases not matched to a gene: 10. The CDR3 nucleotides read TGTGCCAGCAGTTTCATCCCCGGGACAGGGGGTGGTTCACCCCTCCACTTT. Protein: CASSFIPGTGGGSPLHF.

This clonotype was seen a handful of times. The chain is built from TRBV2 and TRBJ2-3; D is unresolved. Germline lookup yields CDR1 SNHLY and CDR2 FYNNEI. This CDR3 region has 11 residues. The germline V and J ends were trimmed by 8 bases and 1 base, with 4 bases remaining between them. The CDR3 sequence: CASVRTDTQYF. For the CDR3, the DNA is TGTGCCAGCGTGCGCACAGATACGCAGTATTTT.

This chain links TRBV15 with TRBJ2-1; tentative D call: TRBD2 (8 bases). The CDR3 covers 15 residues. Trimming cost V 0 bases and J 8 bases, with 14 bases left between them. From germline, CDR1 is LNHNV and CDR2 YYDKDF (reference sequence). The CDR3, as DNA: TGTGCCACCAGCAGAGATCGGGAGGGGGCGGATGAGCAGTTCTTC. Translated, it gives CATSRDREGADEQFF.